The rows below give T cell receptor beta chains drawn from one sample of a study of T cells in Graves' hyperthyroidism and ophthalmopathy. From the multiplex PCR reads, TCRdb called clonotypes with MiXCR, one entry per CDR3 protein. Of hundreds of thousands of distinct CDR3 sequences in the sample, around 15% are singletons; the top ten hold 9.5% to 13%. The sequencing input was blood. These receptors were collected from a woman between 18 and 29 years old with Graves' hyperthyroidism. CDR3s include the opening cysteine and the closing phenylalanine or tryptophan. The order of the fields is J gene, D gene, clone size, V gene, CDR3 protein, CDR3 DNA. A D gene is named only where the DNA matches it firmly. Clone size, where shown, is once, few, many, or a class for clones that have expanded.

TRBJ2-1	TRBD1	NA	TRBV6-1	CASRDRHNEQFF	TGTGCCAGCCGGGACAGGCACAATGAGCAGTTCTTC
TRBJ2-1	TRBD2	many	TRBV29-1	CSVTPSGRGDEQFF	TGCAGCGTTACACCTAGCGGGAGGGGCGATGAGCAGTTCTTC
TRBJ2-1	TRBD2	NA	TRBV7-2	CASRFGTSGYNEQFF	TGTGCCAGCAGATTTGGGACTAGCGGCTACAATGAGCAGTTCTTC
TRBJ1-4	NA	many	TRBV18	CASSPRDRYEKLFF	TGTGCCAGCTCACCCCGGGACCGCTATGAAAAACTGTTTTTT
TRBJ1-3	NA	few	TRBV7-9	CASSPRDSNLPLSGNTIYF	TGTGCCAGCAGCCCCCGGGACTCCAACCTCCCCCTCTCTGGAAACACCATATATTTT
TRBJ2-2	TRBD2	NA	TRBV19	CATMGLAGDTGELFF	TGTGCCACCATGGGACTAGCGGGAGACACCGGGGAGCTGTTTTTT
TRBJ1-2	TRBD1	NA	TRBV5-1	CASSLAGTGEGNYGYTF	TGCGCCAGCAGCCTCGCCGGGACAGGGGAAGGTAACTATGGCTACACCTTC
TRBJ2-1	NA	few	TRBV19	CASSTATLYNEQFF	TGTGCCAGTAGTACTGCTACTCTCTACAATGAGCAGTTCTTC
TRBJ2-5	NA	few	TRBV20-1	CSARLGQDPTETQYF	TGCAGTGCTAGACTGGGGCAGGACCCAACGGAGACCCAGTACTTC
TRBJ2-1	NA	NA	TRBV25-1	CASSEFGSGLSYNEQFF	TGTGCCAGCAGTGAATTCGGGTCGGGCTTATCCTACAATGAGCAGTTCTTC